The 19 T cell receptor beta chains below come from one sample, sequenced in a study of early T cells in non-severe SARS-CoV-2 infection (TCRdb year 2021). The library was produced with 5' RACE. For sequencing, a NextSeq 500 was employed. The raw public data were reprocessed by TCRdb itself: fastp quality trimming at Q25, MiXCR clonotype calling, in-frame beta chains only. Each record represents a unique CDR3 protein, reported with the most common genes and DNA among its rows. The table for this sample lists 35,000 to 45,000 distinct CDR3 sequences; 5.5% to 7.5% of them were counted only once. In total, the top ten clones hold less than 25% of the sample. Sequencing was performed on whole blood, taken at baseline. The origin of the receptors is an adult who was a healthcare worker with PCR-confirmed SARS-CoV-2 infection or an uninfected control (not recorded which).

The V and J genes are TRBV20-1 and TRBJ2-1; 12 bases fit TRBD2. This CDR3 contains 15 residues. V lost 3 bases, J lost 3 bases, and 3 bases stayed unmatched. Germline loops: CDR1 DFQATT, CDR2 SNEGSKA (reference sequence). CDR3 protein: CSARALAGGYNEQFF. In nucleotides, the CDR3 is TGCAGTGCTAGGGCACTAGCGGGAGGCTACAATGAGCAGTTCTTC.

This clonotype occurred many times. CDR3: CASSFRRPTNNYGYTF. The DNA of the CDR3 is TGTGCCAGCAGCTTCAGGAGACCAACTAATAACTATGGCTACACCTTC. This rearrangement joins TRBV6-2 or TRBV6-3 to TRBJ1-2; D is undetermined. V was trimmed by 6 bases and J by 1 base, leaving 18 bases between them. The CDR3 sequence is 16 residues long. The germline gives CDR1 MNHEY, CDR2 SVGEGT.

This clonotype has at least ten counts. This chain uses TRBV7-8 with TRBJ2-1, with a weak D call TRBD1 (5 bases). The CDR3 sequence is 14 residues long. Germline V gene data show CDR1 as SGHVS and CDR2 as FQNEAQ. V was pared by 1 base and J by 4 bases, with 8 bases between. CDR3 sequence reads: CASSLGNRYNEQFF. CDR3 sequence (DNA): TGTGCCAGCAGCTTAGGGAACAGGTACAATGAGCAGTTCTTC.

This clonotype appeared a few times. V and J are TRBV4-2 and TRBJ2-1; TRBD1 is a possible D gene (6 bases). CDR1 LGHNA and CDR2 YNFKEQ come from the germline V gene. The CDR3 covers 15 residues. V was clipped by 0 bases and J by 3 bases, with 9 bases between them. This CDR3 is CASSQEQGSYNEQFF. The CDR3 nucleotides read TGTGCCAGCAGCCAAGAGCAGGGGAGCTACAATGAGCAGTTCTTC.

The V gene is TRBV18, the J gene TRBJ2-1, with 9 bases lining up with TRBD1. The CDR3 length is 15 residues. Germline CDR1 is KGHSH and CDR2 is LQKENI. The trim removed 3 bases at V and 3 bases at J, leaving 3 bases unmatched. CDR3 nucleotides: TGTGCCAGCTCACCCGGGACAGGGTACTACAATGAGCAGTTCTTC. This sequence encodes CASSPGTGYYNEQFF.

The CDR3 loop reads CASSLAGGIGEAFF. Written as DNA, the CDR3 is TGTGCCAGCAGCTTAGCGGGGGGTATAGGGGAAGCTTTCTTT. This chain links TRBV11-2 with TRBJ1-1, with D maybe TRBD1 (5 bases). The V end was cut by 1 base, the J end by 8 bases, with 14 bases between. Germline V lookup: CDR1 SGHAT, CDR2 FQNNGV. The CDR3 length is 14 residues.

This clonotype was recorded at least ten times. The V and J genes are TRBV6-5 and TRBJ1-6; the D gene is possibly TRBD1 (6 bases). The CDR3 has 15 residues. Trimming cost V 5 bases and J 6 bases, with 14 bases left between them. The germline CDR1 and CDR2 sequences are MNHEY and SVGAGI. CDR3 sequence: CASSKTGSPNSPLHF. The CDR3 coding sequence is TGTGCCAGCAGTAAAACAGGGTCCCCTAATTCACCCCTCCACTTT.

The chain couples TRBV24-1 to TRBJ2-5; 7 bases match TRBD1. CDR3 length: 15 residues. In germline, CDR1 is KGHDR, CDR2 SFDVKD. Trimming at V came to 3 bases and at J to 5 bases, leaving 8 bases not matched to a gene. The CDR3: CATSDPSGGEETQYF. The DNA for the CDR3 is TGTGCCACCAGTGATCCCTCAGGGGGAGAGGAGACCCAGTACTTC.

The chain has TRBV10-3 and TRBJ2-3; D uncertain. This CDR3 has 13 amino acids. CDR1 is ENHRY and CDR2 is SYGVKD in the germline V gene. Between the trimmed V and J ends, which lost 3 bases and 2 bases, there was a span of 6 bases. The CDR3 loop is CAISERTTDTQYF. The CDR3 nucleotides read TGTGCCATCAGTGAACGAACCACAGATACGCAGTATTTT.

Here the CDR3 reads CATSNPIWHRDGEKLFF. CDR3 DNA: TGTGCCACCAGCAACCCCATCTGGCACAGGGATGGTGAAAAACTGTTTTTT. V gene TRBV15 combines with J gene TRBJ1-4; D might be TRBD1 (6 bases). Germline CDR1 reads LNHNV; CDR2 reads YYDKDF (reference sequence). V was trimmed by 4 bases and J by 7 bases, leaving 22 bases between them. The CDR3 length is 17 residues.

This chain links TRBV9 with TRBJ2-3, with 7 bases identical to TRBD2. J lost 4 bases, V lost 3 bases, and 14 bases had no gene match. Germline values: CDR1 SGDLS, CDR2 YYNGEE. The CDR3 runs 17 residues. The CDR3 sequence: CASSEGIGGSAADTQYF. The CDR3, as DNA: TGTGCCAGCAGCGAGGGGATTGGCGGGAGCGCTGCAGATACGCAGTATTTT.

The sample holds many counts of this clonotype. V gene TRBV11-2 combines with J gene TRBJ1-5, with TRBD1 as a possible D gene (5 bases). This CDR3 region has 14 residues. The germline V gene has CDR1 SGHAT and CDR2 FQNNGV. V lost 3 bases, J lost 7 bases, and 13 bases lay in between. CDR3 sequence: CASSFGGEQQPQHF. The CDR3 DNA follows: TGTGCCAGCAGCTTCGGAGGGGAGCAACAGCCCCAGCATTTT.

CDR3 in DNA: TGTGCCAGCAGCCAAACAGGGGCGGTCAGGTCTGGGGCCAACGTCCTGACTTTC. Protein product: CASSQTGAVRSGANVLTF. The J gene is TRBJ2-6, the V gene TRBV7-2; 7 nucleotides line up with TRBD1. Germline CDR1 reads SGHTA; CDR2 reads FQGNSA. V lost 5 bases, J lost 1 base, and 11 bases stayed unmatched. The CDR3 has 18 residues.

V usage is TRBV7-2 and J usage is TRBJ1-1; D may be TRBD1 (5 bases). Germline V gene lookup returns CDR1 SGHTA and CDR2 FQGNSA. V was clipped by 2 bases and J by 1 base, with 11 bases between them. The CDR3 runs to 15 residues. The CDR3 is CASSLLGTGNTEAFF. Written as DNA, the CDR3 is TGTGCCAGCAGCTTATTGGGGACGGGGAACACTGAAGCTTTCTTT.

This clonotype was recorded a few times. The CDR3 region is CSARGTGVGYGYTF. The CDR3 bases are TGCAGTGCTAGAGGCACAGGGGTGGGCTATGGCTACACCTTC. The genes are TRBV20-1 and TRBJ1-2; 7 bases agree with TRBD1. V was clipped by 1 base and J by 4 bases; unmatched bases: 6. In germline, CDR1 is DFQATT, CDR2 SNEGSKA (reference sequence). This CDR3 region has 14 residues.

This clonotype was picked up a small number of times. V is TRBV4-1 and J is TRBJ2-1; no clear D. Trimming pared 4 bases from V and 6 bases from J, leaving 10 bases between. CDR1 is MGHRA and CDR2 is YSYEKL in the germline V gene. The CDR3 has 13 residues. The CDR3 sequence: CASSRLSGNEQFF. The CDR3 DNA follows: TGCGCCAGCAGCCGCTTATCGGGCAATGAGCAGTTCTTC.

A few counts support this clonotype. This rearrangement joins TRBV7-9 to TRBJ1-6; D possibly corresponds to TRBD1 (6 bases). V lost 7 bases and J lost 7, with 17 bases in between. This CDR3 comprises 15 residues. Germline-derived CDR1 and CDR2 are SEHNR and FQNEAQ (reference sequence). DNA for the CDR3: TGTGCCAGCACCATCGGACAGCTGGGAAATTCACCCCTCCACTTT. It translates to CASTIGQLGNSPLHF.

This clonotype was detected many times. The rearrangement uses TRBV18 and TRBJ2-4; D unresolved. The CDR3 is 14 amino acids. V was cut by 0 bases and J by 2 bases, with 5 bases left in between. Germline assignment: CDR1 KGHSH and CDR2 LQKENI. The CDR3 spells CASSPPGPKNIQYF. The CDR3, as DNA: TGTGCCAGCTCACCACCCGGCCCCAAAAACATTCAGTACTTC.

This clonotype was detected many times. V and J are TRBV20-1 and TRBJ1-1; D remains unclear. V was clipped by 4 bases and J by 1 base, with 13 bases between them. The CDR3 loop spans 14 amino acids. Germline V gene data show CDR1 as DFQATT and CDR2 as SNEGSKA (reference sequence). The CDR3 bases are TGCAGTGCTATTCTGGGCGGAGGGAACACTGAAGCTTTCTTT. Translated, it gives CSAILGGGNTEAFF.